Included here is one T cell receptor beta chain sequence, with context. This sample was included in a study of blood T cell repertoires in COVID-19. Overall study: The study drew acute and convalescent COVID-19 samples from the United States, Italy and Spain. PBMCs, B-cell-depleted T cells, or T cells were the source of the cDNA or gDNA that made up the material.

In the original workflow: Counts of nucleated cells, estimated from reference gene primer amplification, were obtained. Clones were read by immunoSEQ multiplex PCR, and TCRdb kept only the in-frame ones, dropping some. That table furnishes V, J and clone size, whereas the DNA furnished D and trimming. Of fewer than 250,000 clones detected, roughly 83% appear once; the ten largest clones hold approximately 2.6%. Trimming shortened V by 3 bases and J by 0 bases, and 8 bases separated the two germline ends. The CDR3 runs 14 residues. CDR1 and CDR2 from the germline V gene are MDHEN and SYDVKM. This receptor was obtained from a woman aged 70-85 years with active or convalescent COVID-19. V gene TRBV28 combines with J gene TRBJ1-1; D is unresolved. The material sequenced was peripheral blood. The CDR3 sequence is CASSFRLLNTEAFF. The CDR3 DNA is TGTGCCAGCAGTTTTCGGTTGTTGAACACTGAAGCTTTCTTT.